The rows below give T cell receptor beta chains drawn from one sample of a study of human T cells and chemical hapten exposure. TCRdb redid the calling of the RACE reads with MiXCR, one entry per CDR3 protein. Of about 84,000 distinct CDR3 sequences in the sample, 10% were seen once. The sequencing here drew on whole blood, taken in connection with sensitization to the hapten diphenylcyclopropenone (DPC). These receptors all stem from a woman in her 50s with alopecia areata. Some clones in this sample may be carry-over from other donors' samples. CDR3s include the opening cysteine and the closing phenylalanine or tryptophan. Fields, in order: D gene, clone size, J gene, V gene, CDR3 length, CDR3 DNA, CDR3 protein. D genes are given only for firm matches. Clone size appears in some rows only: once, few, many, or a class for an expanded clone.

>TRBD2|.|TRBJ2-5|TRBV18|14
TGTGCCAGCTCGGGACTAGCGGATTTTGAGACCCAGTACTTC
CASSGLADFETQYF
>.|few|TRBJ2-7|TRBV6-5|17
TGTGCCAGCAGTTGGACCCCCCACAGGTTTGGGCCCTACGAGCAGTACTTC
CASSWTPHRFGPYEQYF
>TRBD1|few|TRBJ2-1|TRBV5-1|14
TGCGCCAGCGGGGACAGGGGGTCCGCCAATGAGCAGTTCTTC
CASGDRGSANEQFF
>.|many|TRBJ1-1|TRBV29-1|11
TGCAGCGCAGGGGCCGTACCTGAAGCTTTCTTT
CSAGAVPEAFF
>.|many|TRBJ1-3|TRBV7-6|15
TGTGCCAGCAGCTTAACAGGGAGCTCTGGAAACACCATATATTTT
CASSLTGSSGNTIYF
>.|.|TRBJ1-5|TRBV28|18
TGTGCCAGCAGTTTGCCCGGGCAGGGAGTTATTGGCAATCAGCCCCAGCATTTT
CASSLPGQGVIGNQPQHF
>.|many|TRBJ2-7|TRBV3-1|13
TGTGCCAGCAGCCAGTTGGTTAACTACGAGCAGTACTTC
CASSQLVNYEQYF
>.|.|TRBJ2-5|TRBV2|11
TGTGCCAGCAGGGACCAAGAGACCCAGTACTTC
CASRDQETQYF
>.|.|TRBJ2-3|TRBV25-1|14
TGTGCCAGCAAGGGCCCGCTAGACCCAGATACGCAGTATTTT
CASKGPLDPDTQYF
>.|many|TRBJ1-5|TRBV30|15
TGTGCCTGGAGTCTTAGAGCGGGGGGCAATCAGCCCCAGCATTTT
CAWSLRAGGNQPQHF
>.|.|TRBJ2-1|TRBV19|18
TGTGCCAGTAGTATTGGGCAGGGAGTCCTCCCCACCTACAATGAGCAGTTCTTC
CASSIGQGVLPTYNEQFF
>.|many|TRBJ1-2|TRBV6-4|11
TGTGCCAGCAGTGACTTTTATCGCTACACCTTC
CASSDFYRYTF
>TRBD1|many|TRBJ2-5|TRBV12-3/TRBV12-4|13
TGTGCCAGCAGCACAGGGGTTGGAGAGACCCAGTACTTC
CASSTGVGETQYF
>.|few|TRBJ2-2|TRBV4-3|15
TGCGCCAGCAGCCTCTACCGTCGTCCCGGCGGGGAGCTGTTTTTT
CASSLYRRPGGELFF
>.|few|TRBJ2-4|TRBV18|13
TGTGCCAGCTCACCGGATCCCGGAAACATTCAGTACTTC
CASSPDPGNIQYF
>.|.|TRBJ1-1|TRBV20-1|12
TGCAGTGCTACCCTGGGGGGCGGTGAAGCTTTCTTT
CSATLGGGEAFF
>.|many|TRBJ2-3|TRBV9|12
TGTGCCAGCAGCGTAGTCACAGATACGCAGTATTTT
CASSVVTDTQYF
>.|.|TRBJ2-7|TRBV5-5|16
TGTGCCAGCAGCTTGGGGCCCTCCAGGGAAACCTACGAGCAGTACTTC
CASSLGPSRETYEQYF
>TRBD2|many|TRBJ2-3|TRBV20-1|16
TGCAGTGCTAGGCCAGGACTAGCGGGAGGTGCAGATACGCAGTATTTT
CSARPGLAGGADTQYF
>.|many|TRBJ1-6|TRBV2|13
TGTGCCAGCAAGGCGGGATATAATTCACCCCTCCACTTT
CASKAGYNSPLHF
>.|many|TRBJ2-5|TRBV29-1|12
TGCAGCGTGGTGACAGGCCAAGAGACCCAGTACTTC
CSVVTGQETQYF
>.|once|TRBJ2-7|TRBV5-1|15
TGCGCCAGCAGCTTCGGGTTGAAGGGGTCCTACGAGCAGTACTTC
CASSFGLKGSYEQYF
>TRBD2|.|TRBJ2-7|TRBV6-1|16
TGTGCCAGCAGTGATTCGGGACTAGCGGGAGGTTACGAGCAGTACTTC
CASSDSGLAGGYEQYF
>TRBD2|many|TRBJ2-3|TRBV3-1|16
TGTGCCAGCAGCCAAGATATGACTAGCGGGATGGATACGCAGTATTTT
CASSQDMTSGMDTQYF
>.|few|TRBJ2-5|TRBV11-2|16
TGTGCCAGCAGCTTAATAGGCAGGGGCGTGCGAGAGACCCAGTACTTC
CASSLIGRGVRETQYF
>.|many|TRBJ2-1|TRBV30|10
TGTGCCTGGAGTGGCAATGAGCAGTTCTTC
CAWSGNEQFF
>.|.|TRBJ2-7|TRBV30|13
TGTGCCTGGAGTGTACAGGTCGCCTACGAGCAGTACTTC
CAWSVQVAYEQYF